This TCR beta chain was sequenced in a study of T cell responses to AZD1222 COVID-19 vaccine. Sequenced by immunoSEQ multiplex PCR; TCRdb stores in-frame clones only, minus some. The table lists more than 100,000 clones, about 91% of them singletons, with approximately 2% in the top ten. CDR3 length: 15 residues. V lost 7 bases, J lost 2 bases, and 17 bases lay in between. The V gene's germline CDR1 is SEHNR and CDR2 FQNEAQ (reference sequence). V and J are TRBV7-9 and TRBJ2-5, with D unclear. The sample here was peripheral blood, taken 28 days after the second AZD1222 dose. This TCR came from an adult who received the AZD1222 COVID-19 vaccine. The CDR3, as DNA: TGTGCCAGCACCCCCTCCCCGGCGGATCAAGAGACCCAGTACTTC. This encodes CASTPSPADQETQYF.